A selection of T cell receptor beta chains follows, all from one sample in a study of T cell repertoires in cytomegalovirus infection. No antigens are known for them. Each CDR3 protein gets one entry after TCRdb re-called the reads with MiXCR. Of about 920,000 distinct CDR3 sequences detected, approximately 32% appear once; the ten largest clones hold around 15%. Sequenced here: cultured CD8+ T cells from PBMCs, sampled from culture after CMV antigen stimulation. These receptors all come from a human donor in good health (CMV status not recorded). Some clones in this sample may be carry-over from other donors' samples. The conserved cysteine and the conserved F or W are not part of the CDR3 here. The D gene is left open where the match is weak.

CDR3aa: ASSFSVEGGSTNEKLF
v_gene: TRBV12-3/TRBV12-4
j_gene: TRBJ1-4
d_gene: .

CDR3aa: ASSLLQGPAKNIQY
v_gene: TRBV5-8
j_gene: TRBJ2-4
d_gene: TRBD1

CDR3aa: ASSGGGKDNEQF
v_gene: TRBV18
j_gene: TRBJ2-1
d_gene: TRBD2

CDR3aa: ASSPESRGNTEAF
v_gene: TRBV13
j_gene: TRBJ1-1
d_gene: .

CDR3aa: ASSFGRLSEKLF
v_gene: TRBV7-9
j_gene: TRBJ1-4
d_gene: .

CDR3aa: ASRQDTLAKNIQY
v_gene: TRBV28
j_gene: TRBJ2-4
d_gene: .

CDR3aa: ASSLALGHSGSNTEAF
v_gene: TRBV7-6
j_gene: TRBJ1-1
d_gene: .

CDR3aa: ASSIIGSVADTQY
v_gene: TRBV19
j_gene: TRBJ2-3
d_gene: .

CDR3aa: ASSLWGGYTEAF
v_gene: TRBV28
j_gene: TRBJ1-1
d_gene: .

CDR3aa: ATSTRRAGEYEY
v_gene: TRBV15
j_gene: TRBJ2-5
d_gene: .

CDR3aa: ASSYFGGADTEAF
v_gene: TRBV6-5
j_gene: TRBJ1-1
d_gene: .

CDR3aa: ASADRYNEQF
v_gene: TRBV7-9
j_gene: TRBJ2-1
d_gene: .

CDR3aa: AISGGASGQETQY
v_gene: TRBV10-3
j_gene: TRBJ2-5
d_gene: .

CDR3aa: AIDIGLAGGPGTDTQY
v_gene: TRBV2
j_gene: TRBJ2-3
d_gene: TRBD2

CDR3aa: SVESPRPYNEQF
v_gene: TRBV29-1
j_gene: TRBJ2-1
d_gene: .

CDR3aa: SPKGAGGLNYGYT
v_gene: TRBV20-1
j_gene: TRBJ1-2
d_gene: TRBD1

CDR3aa: ASSQLFLTGRDTEAF
v_gene: TRBV6-5
j_gene: TRBJ1-1
d_gene: .

CDR3aa: ASSPDRGPGNTIY
v_gene: TRBV18
j_gene: TRBJ1-3
d_gene: TRBD1

CDR3aa: SARDLSGTKGNSYNEQF
v_gene: TRBV20-1
j_gene: TRBJ2-1
d_gene: TRBD2

CDR3aa: ASSPQGQGALSEQF
v_gene: TRBV7-2
j_gene: TRBJ2-1
d_gene: TRBD1

CDR3aa: ASSLVGQGRPEAF
v_gene: TRBV12-3/TRBV12-4
j_gene: TRBJ1-1
d_gene: TRBD1

CDR3aa: ASSLIFNEQF
v_gene: TRBV12-3/TRBV12-4
j_gene: TRBJ2-1
d_gene: .

CDR3aa: SAARDTYEKLF
v_gene: TRBV20-1
j_gene: TRBJ1-4
d_gene: .

CDR3aa: ASSHPEVPGLAYNEQF
v_gene: TRBV14
j_gene: TRBJ2-1
d_gene: TRBD2

CDR3aa: ASSPGWRGTGELF
v_gene: TRBV19
j_gene: TRBJ2-2
d_gene: .

CDR3aa: SVEDTIGGSEKLF
v_gene: TRBV29-1
j_gene: TRBJ1-4
d_gene: .

CDR3aa: ASSLSPAQPNYGYT
v_gene: TRBV28
j_gene: TRBJ1-2
d_gene: .

CDR3aa: ASSQDSSYGYT
v_gene: TRBV14
j_gene: TRBJ1-2
d_gene: .

CDR3aa: ASSLSEDSLNYNSPLH
v_gene: TRBV12-3/TRBV12-4
j_gene: TRBJ1-6
d_gene: .

CDR3aa: ASSTTQGFSTDTQY
v_gene: TRBV9
j_gene: TRBJ2-3
d_gene: .

CDR3aa: ASRGRAGNTEAF
v_gene: TRBV19
j_gene: TRBJ1-1
d_gene: .

CDR3aa: ASSYRDNYGYT
v_gene: TRBV4-3
j_gene: TRBJ1-2
d_gene: .

CDR3aa: ASSSGTVLGYT
v_gene: TRBV19
j_gene: TRBJ1-2
d_gene: TRBD1

CDR3aa: ASKGPLPLH
v_gene: TRBV6-1
j_gene: TRBJ1-6
d_gene: .

CDR3aa: ASTQSGGEETQY
v_gene: TRBV7-6
j_gene: TRBJ2-5
d_gene: TRBD2

CDR3aa: ASSLVSGSSEAF
v_gene: TRBV7-9
j_gene: TRBJ1-1
d_gene: .

CDR3aa: ASHPPGAGTYNEQF
v_gene: TRBV19
j_gene: TRBJ2-1
d_gene: .

CDR3aa: ASSLARGSEQY
v_gene: TRBV12-3/TRBV12-4
j_gene: TRBJ2-7
d_gene: TRBD1

CDR3aa: ASSGVDNQPQH
v_gene: TRBV28
j_gene: TRBJ1-5
d_gene: .

CDR3aa: ASSQVDQGVDGELF
v_gene: TRBV4-1
j_gene: TRBJ2-2
d_gene: TRBD1

CDR3aa: ASSEWGRLNEQF
v_gene: TRBV25-1
j_gene: TRBJ2-1
d_gene: .

CDR3aa: ASSPGGRGDGYT
v_gene: TRBV7-9
j_gene: TRBJ1-2
d_gene: .

CDR3aa: ASSFQGASSYEQY
v_gene: TRBV12-3/TRBV12-4
j_gene: TRBJ2-7
d_gene: TRBD1

CDR3aa: GARLDRSQY
v_gene: TRBV20-1
j_gene: TRBJ2-5
d_gene: .

CDR3aa: ASHPGQGGYNEQF
v_gene: TRBV27
j_gene: TRBJ2-1
d_gene: TRBD1

CDR3aa: ASSFVLAGTTSSYEQY
v_gene: TRBV12-3/TRBV12-4
j_gene: TRBJ2-7
d_gene: .